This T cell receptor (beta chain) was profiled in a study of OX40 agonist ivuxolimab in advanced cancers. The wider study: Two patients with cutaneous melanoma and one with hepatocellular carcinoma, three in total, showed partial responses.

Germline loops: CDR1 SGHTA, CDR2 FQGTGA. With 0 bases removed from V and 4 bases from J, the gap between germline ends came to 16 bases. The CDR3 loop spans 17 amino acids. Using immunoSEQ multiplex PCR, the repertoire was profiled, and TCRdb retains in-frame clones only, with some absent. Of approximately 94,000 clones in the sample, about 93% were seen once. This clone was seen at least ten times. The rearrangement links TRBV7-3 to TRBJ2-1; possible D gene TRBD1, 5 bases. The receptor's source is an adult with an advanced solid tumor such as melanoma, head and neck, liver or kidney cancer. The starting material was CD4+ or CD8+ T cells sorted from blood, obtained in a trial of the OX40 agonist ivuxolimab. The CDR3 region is CASSLTPAGQGYNEQFF. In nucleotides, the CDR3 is TGTGCCAGCAGCTTAACACCAGCTGGCCAGGGATACAATGAGCAGTTCTTC.